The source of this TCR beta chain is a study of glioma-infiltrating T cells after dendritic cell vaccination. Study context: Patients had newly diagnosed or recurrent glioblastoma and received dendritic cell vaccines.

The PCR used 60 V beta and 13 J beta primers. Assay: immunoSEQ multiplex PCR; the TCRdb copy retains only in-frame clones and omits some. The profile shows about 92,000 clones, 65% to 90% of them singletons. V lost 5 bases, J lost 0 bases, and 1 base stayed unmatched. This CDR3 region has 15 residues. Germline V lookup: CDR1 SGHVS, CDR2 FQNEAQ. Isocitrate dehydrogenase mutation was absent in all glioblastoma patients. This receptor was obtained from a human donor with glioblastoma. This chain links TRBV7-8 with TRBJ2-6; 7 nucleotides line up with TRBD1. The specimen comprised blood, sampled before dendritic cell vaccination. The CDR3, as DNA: TGTGCCAGCAGCCACAGGGGCTCTGGGGCCAACGTCCTGACTTTC. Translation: CASSHRGSGANVLTF.